This T cell receptor (beta chain) is drawn from a study of T cells after posttransplantation cyclophosphamide. Study-level points and caveats: TRB clonality was highly associated with recipient CMV seropositivity and reactivation. Tissue-infiltrating T cells from skin or gut overlapped little with blood T cells.

Busulfan-fludarabine conditioning, marrow transplant, and cyclophosphamide on days +3 and +4 were administered. Sequenced by immunoSEQ multiplex PCR; TCRdb stores in-frame clones only, minus some. The sample includes roughly 8,000 clones, none of them occurring once. The CDR3 is 12 amino acids. Trimming removed 5 bases from V and 4 bases from J, with 12 bases in between. Germline values: CDR1 SQVTM, CDR2 ANQGSEA. This clone was detected ten times or more. What it binds is unknown. The rearrangement joins TRBV29-1 to TRBJ2-7; D possibly corresponds to TRBD1 (5 bases). The origin of this receptor is a young adult male patient who received an allogeneic stem cell transplant from an unrelated donor, was CMV-positive, and had acute and chronic GVHD. T cells may partly derive from the graft donor. Source: PBMCs, taken after an allogeneic stem cell transplant with post-transplant cyclophosphamide. In DNA, the CDR3 is TGCAGCGTTCGGCAGGGCGAATACGAGCAGTACTTC. Residues: CSVRQGEYEQYF.